The 9 T cell receptor beta chains below come from one sample, sequenced in a study of spatial heterogeneity in lung cancer. Indicated time point: sample taken at primary tumor resection. MiXCR, run by TCRdb on the 5' RACE reads, gives a single entry per CDR3 protein. The table records about 13,000 distinct CDR3 sequences, less than 4.5% of them present only once. The sequencing here drew on PBMCs, taken at surgery. Receptor source: a male donor with early-stage non-small cell lung cancer.

V and J are TRBV3-1 and TRBJ1-2, with a possible D match to TRBD1 (6 bases). CDR1 is LGHDT and CDR2 is YNNKEL in the germline V gene (reference sequence). This CDR3 region has 15 residues. The V end was cut by 2 bases, the J end by 6 bases, with 16 bases between. The CDR3 spells CASSQPSAGAHGYTF. The CDR3 DNA sequence: TGTGCCAGCAGCCAACCGTCGGCGGGGGCCCATGGCTACACCTTC.

This clonotype was detected a few times. V usage is TRBV10-3 and J usage is TRBJ1-1; 7 positions agree with TRBD1. This CDR3 has 13 residues. J gave up 5 bases and V 6 bases, and 6 bases lay outside the gene matches. Germline CDR1 reads ENHRY; CDR2 reads SYGVKD. CDR3 DNA sequence: TGTGCCATCAGCTACAGGGGTGGTACTGAAGCTTTCTTT. It yields the protein CAISYRGGTEAFF.

Many counts were recorded for this clonotype. The CDR3 sequence is CSARIGGSETQYF. The CDR3 DNA follows: TGCAGTGCTAGAATCGGGGGGTCGGAGACCCAGTACTTC. The rearrangement links TRBV20-1 to TRBJ2-5, with 7 nucleotides matching TRBD2. This CDR3 has 13 residues. Germline V gives CDR1 DFQATT, CDR2 SNEGSKA (reference sequence). With 2 bases clipped from V and 5 bases from J, the junction kept 5 bases outside the gene matches.

This clonotype was seen repeatedly, ten times or more. The chain employs TRBV20-1 and TRBJ2-7, with 8 bases identical to TRBD1. J lost 2 bases, V lost 4 bases, and 4 bases had no gene match. This CDR3 contains 13 residues. The germline V gene has CDR1 DFQATT and CDR2 SNEGSKA (reference sequence). The CDR3 protein is CSAKRQGTYEQYF. For the CDR3, the DNA is TGCAGTGCTAAAAGACAGGGGACCTACGAGCAGTACTTC.

Many counts were recorded for this clonotype. This rearrangement joins TRBV15 to TRBJ2-5; 13 nucleotides match TRBD2. V was pared by 5 bases and J by 5 bases, with 5 bases of the junction left unmatched. This CDR3 is built from 15 residues. CDR1 and CDR2 from the germline V gene are LNHNV and YYDKDF (reference sequence). The CDR3, as DNA: TGTGCCACCAGCCTTGGACTAGCGGGAGTGGAGACCCAGTACTTC. Translated, it gives CATSLGLAGVETQYF.

This clonotype was observed at least ten times. The genes are TRBV3-1 and TRBJ2-7; 8 positions agree with TRBD1. This CDR3 contains 14 residues. The V gene end was trimmed by 1 base and the J gene end by 3 bases; junction bases not matched to a gene: 2. CDR1 is LGHDT, CDR2 YNNKEL, per germline (reference sequence). The CDR3 sequence: CASSQGQGHYEQYF. CDR3 bases: TGTGCCAGCAGCCAAGGACAGGGGCACTACGAGCAGTACTTC.

This clonotype was observed a handful of times. The chain has TRBV19 and TRBJ2-1, with 12 positions matching TRBD2. V shed 0 bases and J 9 bases; nucleotides not matched to a gene: 6. The CDR3 consists of 16 residues. The V gene's germline CDR1 is LNHDA and CDR2 SQIVND (reference sequence). The CDR3 bases are TGTGCCAGTAGTATAGACGATCTAGCGGGAGGGCCTGAGCAGTTCTTC. It codes for CASSIDDLAGGPEQFF.

This clonotype was recorded many times. V usage is TRBV7-6 and J usage is TRBJ2-7, with 7 bases identical to TRBD1. The ends lost 3 bases at V and 4 bases at J; junction bases unmatched: 6. In germline, CDR1 is SGHVS, CDR2 FNYEAQ. This CDR3 is built from 14 residues. CDR3 protein: CASSFEGARYEQYF. Written as DNA, the CDR3 is TGTGCCAGCAGCTTCGAGGGGGCCCGGTACGAGCAGTACTTC.

This clonotype was found many times. The chain combines TRBV12-3 or TRBV12-4 with TRBJ2-4; 13 nucleotides line up with TRBD2. The CDR3 is 19 amino acids. Unmatched junction bases numbered 12, after V lost 1 base and J lost 6 bases. The CDR3 loop reads CASSLEGGLAGDPGNIQYF. The CDR3 DNA follows: TGTGCCAGCAGTTTAGAGGGAGGACTAGCGGGAGACCCCGGAAACATTCAGTACTTC.